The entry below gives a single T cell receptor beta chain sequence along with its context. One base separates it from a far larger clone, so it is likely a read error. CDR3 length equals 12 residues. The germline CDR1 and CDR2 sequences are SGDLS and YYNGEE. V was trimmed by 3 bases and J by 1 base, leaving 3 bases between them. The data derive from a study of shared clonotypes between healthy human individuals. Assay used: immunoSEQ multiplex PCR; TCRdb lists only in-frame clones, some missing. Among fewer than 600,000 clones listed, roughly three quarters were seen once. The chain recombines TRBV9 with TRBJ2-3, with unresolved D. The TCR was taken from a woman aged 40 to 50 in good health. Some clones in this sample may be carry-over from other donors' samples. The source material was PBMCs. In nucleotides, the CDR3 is TGTGCCAGCAGCGCCTGCACAGATACGCAGTATTTT. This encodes CASSACTDTQYF. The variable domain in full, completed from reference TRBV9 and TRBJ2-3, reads DSGVTQTPKHLITATGQRVTLRCSPRSGDLSVYWYQQSLDQGLQFLIQYYNGEERAKGNILERFSAQQFPDLHSELNLSSLELGDSALYFCASSACTDTQYFGPGTRLTVL.